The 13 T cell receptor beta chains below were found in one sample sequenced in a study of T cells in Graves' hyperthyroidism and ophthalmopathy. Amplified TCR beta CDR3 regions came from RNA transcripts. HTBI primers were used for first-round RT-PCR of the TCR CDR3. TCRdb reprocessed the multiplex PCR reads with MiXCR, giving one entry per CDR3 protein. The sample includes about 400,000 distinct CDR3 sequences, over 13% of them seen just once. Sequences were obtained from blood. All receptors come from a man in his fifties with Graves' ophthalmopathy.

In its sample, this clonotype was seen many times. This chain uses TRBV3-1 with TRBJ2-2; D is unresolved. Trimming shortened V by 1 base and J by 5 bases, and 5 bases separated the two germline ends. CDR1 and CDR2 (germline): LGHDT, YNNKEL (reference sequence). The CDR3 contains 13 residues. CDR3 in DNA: TGTGCCAGCAGCCAAGTCGGGACCGGGGAGCTGTTTTTT. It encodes CASSQVGTGELFF.

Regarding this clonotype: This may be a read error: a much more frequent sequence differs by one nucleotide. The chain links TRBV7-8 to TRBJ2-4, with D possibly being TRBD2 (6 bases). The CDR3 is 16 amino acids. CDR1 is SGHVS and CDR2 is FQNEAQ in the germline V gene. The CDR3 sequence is CASSPGLTLAKNTQYF. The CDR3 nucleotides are TGTGCCAGCAGCCCGGGACTCACCCTAGCCAAAAACACTCAGTACTTC.

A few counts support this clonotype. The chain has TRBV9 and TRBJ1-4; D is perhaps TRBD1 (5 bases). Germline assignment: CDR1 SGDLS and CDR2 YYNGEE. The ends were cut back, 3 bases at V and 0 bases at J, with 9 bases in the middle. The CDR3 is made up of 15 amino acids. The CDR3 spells CASSARDATNEKLFF. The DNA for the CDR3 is TGTGCCAGCAGCGCCAGGGATGCAACTAATGAAAAACTGTTTTTT. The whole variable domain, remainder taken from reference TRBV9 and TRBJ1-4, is DSGVTQTPKHLITATGQRVTLRCSPRSGDLSVYWYQQSLDQGLQFLIQYYNGEERAKGNILERFSAQQFPDLHSELNLSSLELGDSALYFCASSARDATNEKLFFGSGTQLSVL.

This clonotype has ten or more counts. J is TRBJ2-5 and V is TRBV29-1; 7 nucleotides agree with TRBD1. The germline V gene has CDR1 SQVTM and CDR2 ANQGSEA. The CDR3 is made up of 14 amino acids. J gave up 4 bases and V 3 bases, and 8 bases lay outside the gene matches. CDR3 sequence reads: CSVESQGVTETQYF. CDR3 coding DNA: TGCAGCGTTGAGTCGCAGGGGGTTACAGAGACCCAGTACTTC.

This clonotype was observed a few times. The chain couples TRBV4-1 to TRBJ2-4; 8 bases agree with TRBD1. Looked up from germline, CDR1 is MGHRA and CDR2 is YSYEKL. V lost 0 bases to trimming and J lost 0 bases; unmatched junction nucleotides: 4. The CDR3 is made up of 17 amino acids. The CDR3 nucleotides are TGCGCCAGCAGCCAAGAAGGGACAGGCTTAGCCAAAAACATTCAGTACTTC. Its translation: CASSQEGTGLAKNIQYF.

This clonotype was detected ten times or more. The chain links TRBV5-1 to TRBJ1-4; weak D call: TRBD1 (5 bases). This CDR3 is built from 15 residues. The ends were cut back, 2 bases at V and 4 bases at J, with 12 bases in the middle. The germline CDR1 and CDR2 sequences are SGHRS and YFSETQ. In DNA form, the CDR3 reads TGCGCCAGCAGCTTTAGACAGCCGAATAATGAAAAACTGTTTTTT. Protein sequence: CASSFRQPNNEKLFF.

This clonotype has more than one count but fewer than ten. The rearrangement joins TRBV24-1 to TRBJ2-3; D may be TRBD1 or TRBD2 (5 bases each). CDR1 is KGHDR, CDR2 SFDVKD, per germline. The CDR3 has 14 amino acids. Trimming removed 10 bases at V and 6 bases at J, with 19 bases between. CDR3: CATGQSGPPDTQYF. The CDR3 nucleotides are TGTGCCACAGGTCAGTCGGGACCGCCGGATACGCAGTATTTT.

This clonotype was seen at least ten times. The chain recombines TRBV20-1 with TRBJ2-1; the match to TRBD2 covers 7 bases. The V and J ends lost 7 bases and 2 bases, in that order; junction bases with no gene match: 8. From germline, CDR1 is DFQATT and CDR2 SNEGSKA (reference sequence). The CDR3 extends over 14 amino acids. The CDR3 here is CSVALAVPYNEQFF. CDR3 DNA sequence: TGCAGTGTCGCCCTAGCGGTCCCCTACAATGAGCAGTTCTTC.

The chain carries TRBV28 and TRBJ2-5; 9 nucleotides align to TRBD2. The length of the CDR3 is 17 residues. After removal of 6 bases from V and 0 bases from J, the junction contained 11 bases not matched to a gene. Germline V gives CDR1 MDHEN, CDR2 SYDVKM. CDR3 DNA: TGTGCCAGCAGCCCAGGACTAGCGCGACTAGACCAAGAGACCCAGTACTTC. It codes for CASSPGLARLDQETQYF.

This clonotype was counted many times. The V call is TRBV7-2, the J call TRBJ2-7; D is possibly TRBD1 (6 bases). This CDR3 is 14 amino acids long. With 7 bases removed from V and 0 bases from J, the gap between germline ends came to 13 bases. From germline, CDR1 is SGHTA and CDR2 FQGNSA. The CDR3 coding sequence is TGTGCCAGCAACCCGGACAGTAGCTCCTACGAGCAGTACTTC. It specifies CASNPDSSSYEQYF.

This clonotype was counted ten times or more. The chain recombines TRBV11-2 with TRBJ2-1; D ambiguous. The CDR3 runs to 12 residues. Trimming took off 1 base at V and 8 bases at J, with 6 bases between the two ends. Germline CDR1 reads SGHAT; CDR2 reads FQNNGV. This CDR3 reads CASSLAIDEQFF. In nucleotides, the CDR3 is TGTGCCAGCAGCTTAGCCATCGATGAGCAGTTCTTC.

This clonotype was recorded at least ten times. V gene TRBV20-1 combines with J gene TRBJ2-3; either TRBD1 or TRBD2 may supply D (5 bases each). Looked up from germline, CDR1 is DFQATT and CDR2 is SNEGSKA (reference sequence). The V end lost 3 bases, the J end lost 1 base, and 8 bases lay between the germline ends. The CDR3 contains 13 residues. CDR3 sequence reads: CSASGTRTDTQYF. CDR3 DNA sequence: TGCAGTGCTAGCGGGACCCGCACAGATACGCAGTATTTT.

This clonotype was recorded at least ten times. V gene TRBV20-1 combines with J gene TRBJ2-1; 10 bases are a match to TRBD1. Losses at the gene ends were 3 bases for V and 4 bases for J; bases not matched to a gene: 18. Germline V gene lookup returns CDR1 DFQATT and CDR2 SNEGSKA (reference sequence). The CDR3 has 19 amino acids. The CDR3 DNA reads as TGCAGTGCTAGTTTGACAGGGGGCAGGTCGGGAGGACCATACAATGAGCAGTTCTTC. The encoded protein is CSASLTGGRSGGPYNEQFF.